This T cell receptor beta chain is from a study of regulatory T cells in long-lasting Graves disease. Time point given: persistent/refractory GD, antithyroid drugs over 5 years with positive TRAb. Construction of the TCR library relied on RNA isolated from PBMCs. Doctors identified Graves' disease using the American Thyroid Association guidelines. Arm-PCR with iRepertoire HTBI primers amplified the CDR3 regions for these TCR beta libraries. TCRdb redid the calling of the multiplex PCR reads with MiXCR, one entry per CDR3 protein. Of approximately 380,000 distinct CDR3 sequences in the sample, roughly 20% were seen once. This clonotype occurred many times. Its antigen is unidentified. Germline V lookup: CDR1 ENHRY, CDR2 SYGVKD. The CDR3 sequence is 13 residues long. Trimming pared 6 bases from V and 9 bases from J, leaving 12 bases between. Study-wide results and limits: For persistent Graves' patients, TCR diversity was lower than for newly diagnosed ones. Those with persistent disease had in common more public clonotypes (approximately 2,500) than new patients (approximately 1,000). With persistent disease, TRBV28, TRBJ1-2 and TRBJ2-5 were the favored segments.

The sequence was obtained from a female donor with Graves disease. Sample: peripheral blood mononuclear cells (PBMCs), taken when the disease was refractory, from a patient treated with antithyroid drugs. The J gene is TRBJ1-6, the V gene TRBV10-3; D call uncertain. CDR3 sequence reads: CAIRDDIVSPLHF. CDR3 bases: TGTGCCATCAGGGACGACATTGTTTCACCCCTCCACTTT.